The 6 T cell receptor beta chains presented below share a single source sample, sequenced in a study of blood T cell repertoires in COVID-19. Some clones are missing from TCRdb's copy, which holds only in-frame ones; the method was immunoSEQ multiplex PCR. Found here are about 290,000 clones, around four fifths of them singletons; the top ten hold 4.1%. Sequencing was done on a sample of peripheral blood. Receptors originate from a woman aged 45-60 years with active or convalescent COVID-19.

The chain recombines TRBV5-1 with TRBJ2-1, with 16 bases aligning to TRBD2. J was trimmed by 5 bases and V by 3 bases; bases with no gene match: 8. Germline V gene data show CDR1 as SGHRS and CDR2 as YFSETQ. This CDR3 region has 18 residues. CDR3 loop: CASSWGLAGGPLNNEQFF. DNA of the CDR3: TGCGCCAGCAGCTGGGGACTAGCGGGAGGGCCTTTGAACAATGAGCAGTTCTTC.

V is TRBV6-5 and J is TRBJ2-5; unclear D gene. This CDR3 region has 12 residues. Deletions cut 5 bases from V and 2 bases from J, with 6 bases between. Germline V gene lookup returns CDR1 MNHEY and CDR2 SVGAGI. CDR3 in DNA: TGTGCCAGCAGTCCAGGACAAGAGACCCAGTACTTC. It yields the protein CASSPGQETQYF.

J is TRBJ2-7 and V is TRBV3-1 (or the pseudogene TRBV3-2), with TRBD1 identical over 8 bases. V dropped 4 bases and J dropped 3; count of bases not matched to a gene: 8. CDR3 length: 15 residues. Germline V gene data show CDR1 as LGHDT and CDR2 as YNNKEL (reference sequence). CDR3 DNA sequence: TGTGCCAGCAGCCGACCACTCGGACAGGGCTACGAGCAGTACTTC. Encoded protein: CASSRPLGQGYEQYF.

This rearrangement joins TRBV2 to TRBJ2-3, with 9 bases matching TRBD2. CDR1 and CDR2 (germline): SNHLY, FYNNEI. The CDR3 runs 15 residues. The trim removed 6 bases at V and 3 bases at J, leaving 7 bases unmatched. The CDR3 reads CASSLLTSGTDTQYF. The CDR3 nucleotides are TGTGCCAGCAGCCTCCTGACTAGCGGAACAGATACGCAGTATTTT.

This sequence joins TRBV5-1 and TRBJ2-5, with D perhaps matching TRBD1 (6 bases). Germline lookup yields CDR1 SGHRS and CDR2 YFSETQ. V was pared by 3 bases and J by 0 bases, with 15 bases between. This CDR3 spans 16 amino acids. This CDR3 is CASSSGQSLYQETQYF. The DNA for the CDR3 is TGCGCCAGCAGCTCCGGACAGAGCCTGTACCAAGAGACCCAGTACTTC.

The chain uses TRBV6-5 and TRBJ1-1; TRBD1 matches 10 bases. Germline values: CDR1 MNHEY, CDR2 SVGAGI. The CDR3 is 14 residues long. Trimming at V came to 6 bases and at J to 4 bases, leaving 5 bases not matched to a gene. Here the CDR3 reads CASRLTGGFTEAFF. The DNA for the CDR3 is TGTGCCAGCAGGTTGACAGGGGGCTTCACTGAAGCTTTCTTT.